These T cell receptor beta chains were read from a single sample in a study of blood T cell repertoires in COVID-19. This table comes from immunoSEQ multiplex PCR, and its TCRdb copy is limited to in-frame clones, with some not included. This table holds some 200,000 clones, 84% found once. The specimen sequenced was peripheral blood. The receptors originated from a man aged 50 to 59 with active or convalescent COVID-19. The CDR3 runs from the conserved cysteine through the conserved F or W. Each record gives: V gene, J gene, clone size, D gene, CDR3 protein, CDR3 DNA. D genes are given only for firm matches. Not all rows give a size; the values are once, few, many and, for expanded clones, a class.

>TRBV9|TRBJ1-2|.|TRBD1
CASSVETGGELANYGYTF
TGTGCCAGCAGCGTAGAAACAGGGGGGGAGTTAGCTAACTATGGCTACACCTTC
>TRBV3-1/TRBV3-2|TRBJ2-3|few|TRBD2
CASSPGGGGNQYF
TGTGCCAGCAGCCCGGGTGGCGGGGGGAACCAGTATTTT
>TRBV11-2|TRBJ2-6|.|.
CASSLTVTGSVSGANVLTF
TGTGCCAGCAGCTTAACCGTGACAGGTTCTGTCTCTGGGGCCAACGTCCTGACTTTC
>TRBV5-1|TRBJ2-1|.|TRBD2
CASSWGLAGETFF
TGCGCCAGCAGCTGGGGACTAGCGGGAGAGACGTTCTTC
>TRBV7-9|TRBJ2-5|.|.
CASRPQGRGETQYF
TGTGCCAGCAGACCCCAGGGGAGAGGAGAGACCCAGTACTTC
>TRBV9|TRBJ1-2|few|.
CASSVGGLGYTF
TGTGCCAGCAGCGTTGGAGGGCTCGGCTACACCTTC
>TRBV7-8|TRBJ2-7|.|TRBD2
CASSLGGSKYEQYF
TGTGCCAGCAGCTTAGGCGGGAGTAAGTACGAGCAGTACTTC
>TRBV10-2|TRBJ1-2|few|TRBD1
CASSERTGESYGYTF
TGCGCCAGCAGTGAGAGGACAGGAGAGAGCTATGGCTACACCTTC
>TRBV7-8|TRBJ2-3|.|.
CASSRAEAGRGTDTQYF
TGTGCCAGCAGCCGAGCGGAGGCGGGACGTGGCACAGATACGCAGTATTTT
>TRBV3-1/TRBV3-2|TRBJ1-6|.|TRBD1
CASRPTGGGWNSPLHF
TGTGCCAGCAGACCGACAGGGGGTGGGTGGAATTCACCCCTCCACTTT
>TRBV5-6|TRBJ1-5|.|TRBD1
CASSLDRGTESNQPQHF
TGTGCCAGCAGCTTGGACAGGGGCACTGAGAGCAATCAGCCCCAGCATTTT
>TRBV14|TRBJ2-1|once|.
CASSLSGSSEQFF
TGTGCCAGCAGCCTTAGCGGCTCTAGCGAGCAGTTCTTC
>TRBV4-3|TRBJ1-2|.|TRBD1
CASSQTVQGGGYTF
TGCGCCAGCAGCCAAACCGTACAGGGGGGAGGCTACACCTTC
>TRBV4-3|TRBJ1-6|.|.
CASSLQGNNSPLHF
TGCGCCAGCAGCCTACAGGGAAATAATTCACCCCTCCACTTT
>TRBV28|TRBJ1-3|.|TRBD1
CASSFLGQSPHSGNTIYF
TGTGCCAGCAGTTTCCTGGGACAGTCCCCCCACTCTGGAAACACCATATATTTT
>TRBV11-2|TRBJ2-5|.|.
CASSLGTGRETQYF
TGTGCCAGCAGCTTAGGCACAGGGCGGGAGACCCAGTACTTC
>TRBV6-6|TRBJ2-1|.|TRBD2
CASSYGGKRESNEQFF
TGTGCCAGCAGTTACGGGGGCAAGCGGGAGTCGAATGAGCAGTTCTTC
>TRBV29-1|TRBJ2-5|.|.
CSAGWAQETQYF
TGCAGCGCTGGTTGGGCACAAGAGACCCAGTACTTC
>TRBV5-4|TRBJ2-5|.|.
CASTSGPRGDQETQYF
TGTGCCAGCACTAGCGGACCAAGGGGGGACCAAGAGACCCAGTACTTC
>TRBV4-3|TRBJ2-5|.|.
CASSPQGGGETQYF
TGCGCCAGCAGCCCCCAGGGGGGCGGCGAGACCCAGTACTTC
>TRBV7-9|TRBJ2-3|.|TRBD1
CASSPWDRETDTQYF
TGTGCCAGCAGCCCTTGGGACAGGGAAACAGATACGCAGTATTTT
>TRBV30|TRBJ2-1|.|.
CAWSVPGVRNEQFF
TGTGCCTGGAGTGTACCGGGAGTGAGGAATGAGCAGTTCTTC
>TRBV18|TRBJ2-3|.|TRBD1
CASSITGGETDTQYF
TGTGCCAGCTCAATCACAGGGGGCGAGACAGATACGCAGTATTTT
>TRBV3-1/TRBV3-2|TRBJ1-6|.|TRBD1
CASSQGGQGLGNSPLHF
TGTGCCAGCAGCCAAGGTGGACAGGGGTTAGGTAATTCACCCCTCCACTTT
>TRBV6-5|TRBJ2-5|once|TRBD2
CASRRLAEETQYF
TGTGCCAGCAGACGACTAGCGGAAGAGACCCAGTACTTC
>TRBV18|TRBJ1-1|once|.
CASSPWPQRNTEAFF
TGTGCCAGCTCACCATGGCCCCAGCGGAACACTGAAGCTTTCTTT
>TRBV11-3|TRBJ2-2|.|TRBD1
CASSRDRTTGELFF
TGTGCCAGCAGCCGGGACAGGACGACCGGGGAGCTGTTTTTT
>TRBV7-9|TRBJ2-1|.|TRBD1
CASSLGQVPYNEQFF
TGTGCCAGCAGCCTCGGACAGGTCCCTTACAATGAGCAGTTCTTC
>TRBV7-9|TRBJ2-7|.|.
CASSPGTDSGQYF
TGTGCCAGCAGCCCTGGGACGGACAGCGGGCAGTACTTC
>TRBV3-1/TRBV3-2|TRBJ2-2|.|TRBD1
CASSQGYRGYKAGELFF
TGTGCCAGCAGCCAAGGATACAGGGGGTATAAGGCCGGGGAGCTGTTTTTT
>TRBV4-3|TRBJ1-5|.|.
CASSQDPGNQPQHF
TGCGCCAGCAGCCAAGATCCGGGGAACCAGCCCCAGCATTTT
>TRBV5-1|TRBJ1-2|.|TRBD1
CASSNDRVGYTF
TGCGCCAGCAGTAACGACAGGGTCGGCTACACCTTC
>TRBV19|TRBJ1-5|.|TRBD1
CASSTGQGRIAQPQHF
TGTGCCAGTAGTACCGGACAGGGCAGAATCGCTCAGCCCCAGCATTTT
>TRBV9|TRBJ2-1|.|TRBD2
CASSVGLAALSYNEQFF
TGTGCCAGCAGCGTAGGACTAGCGGCGCTCTCCTACAATGAGCAGTTCTTC
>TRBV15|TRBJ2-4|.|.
CATSRAQGRNIQYF
TGTGCCACCAGCAGAGCTCAGGGGCGAAACATTCAGTACTTC
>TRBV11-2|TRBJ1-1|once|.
CASSLEQGSTEAFF
TGTGCCAGCAGCTTAGAACAGGGTAGCACTGAAGCTTTCTTT
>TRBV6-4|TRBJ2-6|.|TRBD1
CASRGPGANVLTF
TGTGCCAGTAGGGGGCCTGGGGCCAACGTCCTGACTTTC
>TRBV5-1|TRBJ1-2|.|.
CASSLEEGSNLYGYTF
TGCGCCAGCAGCTTGGAAGAGGGCTCGAACCTTTATGGCTACACCTTC
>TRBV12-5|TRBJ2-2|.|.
CASGSGDTGELFF
TGTGCTAGTGGTTCGGGGGACACCGGGGAGCTGTTTTTT
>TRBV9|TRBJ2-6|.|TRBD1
CASSGGQGASSGANVLTF
TGTGCCAGCAGCGGGGGACAGGGGGCCTCCTCTGGGGCCAACGTCCTGACTTTC
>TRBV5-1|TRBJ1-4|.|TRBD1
CASSEGGTAEEKLFF
TGCGCCAGCAGCGAAGGGGGGACAGCCGAGGAAAAACTGTTTTTT
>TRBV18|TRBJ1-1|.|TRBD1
CASSPAGQGLTEAFF
TGTGCCAGCTCACCAGCGGGACAGGGTCTAACTGAAGCTTTCTTT
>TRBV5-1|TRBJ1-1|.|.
CASRPRATDTEAFF
TGCGCCAGCCGCCCTCGAGCCACGGACACTGAAGCTTTCTTT
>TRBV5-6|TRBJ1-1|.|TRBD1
CASSILDRGHGTEAFF
TGTGCCAGCAGCATCCTGGACAGGGGGCACGGGACTGAAGCTTTCTTT
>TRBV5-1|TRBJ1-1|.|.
CASSLRRETEAFF
TGCGCCAGCAGCTTGCGGCGGGAGACTGAAGCTTTCTTT
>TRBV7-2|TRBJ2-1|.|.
CASSYTRWFYNEQFF
TGTGCCAGCAGCTATACTAGATGGTTCTACAATGAGCAGTTCTTC
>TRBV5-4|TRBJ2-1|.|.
CASSSEPGREGGQFF
TGTGCCAGCAGTTCTGAACCGGGACGCGAAGGGGGGCAGTTCTTC
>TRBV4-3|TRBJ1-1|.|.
CASSHTGVTEAFF
TGCGCCAGCAGCCATACGGGAGTCACTGAAGCTTTCTTT
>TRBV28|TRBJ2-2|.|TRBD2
CASTRGDTGELFF
TGTGCCAGCACCCGGGGGGACACCGGGGAGCTGTTTTTT
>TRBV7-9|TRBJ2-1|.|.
CASSLSVSSYNEQFF
TGTGCCAGCAGCTTATCGGTTAGCTCCTACAATGAGCAGTTCTTC